These T cell receptor beta chains were read from a single sample in a study of cytomegalovirus exposure and HLA in healthy donors. The repertoire was sequenced with immunoSEQ multiplex PCR; TCRdb's copy has only in-frame clones and lacks some. Among about 97,000 clones listed, 65% to 85% were seen once. The sequenced sample consisted of PBMCs. The receptors here all came from a middle-aged man in good health and CMV-seropositive. Both conserved end residues are part of each CDR3. The order of the fields is clone size, J gene, D gene, V gene, CDR3 protein, CDR3 DNA. The D gene is left open where the match is weak. The size entry is marked missing in some rows and otherwise reads once, few, many or a size class.

>NA|TRBJ2-2|NA|TRBV30
CAWSGGRTTGELFF
TGTGCCTGGAGCGGAGGACGGACGACCGGGGAGCTGTTTTTT
>NA|TRBJ1-6|TRBD1|TRBV6-1
CASSLTGGNNSPLHF
TGTGCCAGCAGCTTGACAGGGGGCAATAATTCACCCCTCCACTTT
>NA|TRBJ1-2|TRBD1|TRBV6-1
CASSDSGQGWGYTF
TGTGCCAGCAGTGACTCTGGACAGGGTTGGGGCTACACCTTC
>NA|TRBJ2-7|NA|TRBV2
CASTLLGSHEQYF
TGTGCCAGCACCCTACTAGGGTCCCACGAGCAGTACTTC
>NA|TRBJ1-2|TRBD1|TRBV6-1
CASSRRGPYGYTF
TGTGCCAGCAGTCGGAGGGGGCCGTATGGCTACACCTTC
>NA|TRBJ2-6|TRBD1|TRBV28
CASSSPGQGASGANVLTF
TGTGCCAGCAGTTCCCCCGGACAGGGGGCCTCTGGGGCCAACGTCCTGACTTTC
>NA|TRBJ2-1|NA|TRBV9
CASSVGVGTQGEQFF
TGTGCCAGCAGCGTAGGTGTGGGAACCCAGGGTGAGCAGTTCTTC
>NA|TRBJ1-2|NA|TRBV19
CASSYPGHRKDGYTF
TGTGCCAGTAGTTATCCAGGGCACAGGAAGGATGGCTACACCTTC
>NA|TRBJ1-5|NA|TRBV19
CAASSTLYQPQHF
TGTGCAGCCAGTAGCACTCTTTATCAGCCCCAGCATTTT
>NA|TRBJ2-5|NA|TRBV5-5
CASSSEAGKEKTQYF
TGTGCCAGCAGCTCCGAGGCAGGGAAGGAAAAGACCCAGTACTTC
>NA|TRBJ2-7|TRBD1|TRBV30
CAWSVGGQTLAYEQYF
TGTGCCTGGAGTGTAGGGGGACAGACCCTAGCCTACGAGCAGTACTTC
>NA|TRBJ2-3|NA|TRBV9
CASSPQTGYTQYF
TGTGCCAGCAGCCCACAAACCGGGTATACGCAGTATTTT
>NA|TRBJ2-7|NA|TRBV9
CASSVRTGTNDEQYF
TGTGCCAGCAGCGTGAGAACCGGGACAAACGACGAGCAGTACTTC
>few|TRBJ1-2|NA|TRBV29-1
CSVEEDKPSGYTF
TGCAGCGTTGAAGAGGACAAGCCTTCGGGCTACACCTTC
>NA|TRBJ2-5|TRBD2|TRBV5-1
CASSLGGTSGRPSQETQYF
TGCGCCAGCAGCTTGGGCGGGACTAGCGGGAGGCCTTCCCAAGAGACCCAGTACTTC
>NA|TRBJ1-1|NA|TRBV6-5
CASKKKQGNTEAFF
TGTGCCAGCAAAAAAAAACAGGGGAACACTGAAGCTTTCTTT
>NA|TRBJ1-3|NA|TRBV7-9
CASTVSGLSGNTIYF
TGTGCCAGCACCGTAAGTGGGCTCTCTGGAAACACCATATATTTT
>NA|TRBJ2-3|NA|TRBV18
CASSPRQGGLSDTQYF
TGTGCCAGCTCACCACGGCAGGGGGGACTTTCAGATACGCAGTATTTT
>NA|TRBJ2-1|TRBD1|TRBV2
CASSGAPGTGQFF
TGTGCCAGCAGTGGTGCCCCCGGGACAGGTCAATTCTTC
>NA|TRBJ1-4|TRBD1|TRBV6-6
CASSSGTGWGKLFF
TGTGCCAGCAGTTCCGGGACAGGGTGGGGAAAACTGTTTTTT
>NA|TRBJ1-1|NA|TRBV5-4
CASSLAGTILNTEAFF
TGTGCCAGCAGCTTGGCCGGTACGATTCTGAACACTGAAGCTTTCTTT
>once|TRBJ2-6|NA|TRBV18
CASSQSKTGANVLTF
TGTGCCAGCTCACAATCCAAAACTGGGGCCAACGTCCTGACTTTC
>NA|TRBJ2-1|TRBD2|TRBV7-6
CASSLLAGAPSAEQFF
TGTGCCAGCAGCTTACTAGCGGGGGCCCCTTCCGCTGAGCAGTTCTTC
>NA|TRBJ1-6|TRBD1|TRBV5-1
CASNQEGASPLHF
TGCGCCAGCAACCAAGAGGGGGCTTCACCCCTCCACTTT
>NA|TRBJ1-2|NA|TRBV9
CASRATAYYGYTF
TGTGCCAGCAGGGCGACAGCCTACTATGGCTACACCTTC
>NA|TRBJ1-5|TRBD1|TRBV7-9
CASSLAGQGSNQPQHF
TGTGCCAGCAGCTTAGCAGGACAGGGTAGCAATCAGCCCCAGCATTTT
>NA|TRBJ2-1|NA|TRBV5-1
CASSFGGSYNEQFF
TGCGCCAGCAGCTTCGGGGGCTCCTACAATGAGCAGTTCTTC
>NA|TRBJ1-1|NA|TRBV5-1
CASSLKDSNMNTEAFF
TGCGCCAGCAGCTTAAAAGACAGTAATATGAACACTGAAGCTTTCTTT
>NA|TRBJ2-1|TRBD2|TRBV10-1
CASSGVGSGTYNEQFF
TGCGCCAGCAGTGGGGTTGGAAGCGGGACTTACAATGAGCAGTTCTTC
>NA|TRBJ2-2|NA|TRBV4-1
CASSHLRAGELFF
NA
>many|TRBJ1-1|NA|TRBV6-5
CASRRTEKEAFF
TGTGCCAGCAGGCGGACAGAAAAAGAAGCTTTCTTT
>once|TRBJ2-3|TRBD2|TRBV18
CASSSGLATTDTQYF
TGTGCCAGCTCATCCGGACTAGCGACCACAGATACGCAGTATTTT
>NA|TRBJ2-7|NA|TRBV28
CASSWAYEQYF
TGTGCCAGCAGTTGGGCCTACGAGCAGTACTTC
>few|TRBJ1-5|TRBD1|TRBV10-2
CASSPRTGASNQPQHF
TGCGCCAGCAGTCCGCGGACAGGGGCGTCCAATCAGCCCCAGCATTTT
>NA|TRBJ2-7|NA|TRBV7-8
CASSLLKSELVYYEQYF
TGTGCCAGCAGCTTATTAAAGAGCGAGCTCGTCTACTACGAGCAGTACTTC
>NA|TRBJ2-7|NA|TRBV5-6
CASSSSGAPGAYEQYF
TGTGCCAGCAGCTCCTCCGGGGCGCCAGGGGCCTACGAGCAGTACTTC
>once|TRBJ2-1|TRBD2|TRBV6-5
CASSSGLAGGQFF
TGTGCCAGCAGCTCCGGACTAGCGGGGGGGCAGTTCTTC
>NA|TRBJ1-5|TRBD1|TRBV6-1
CASSYGQGRNQPQHF
TGTGCCAGCAGCTACGGACAGGGGCGCAATCAGCCCCAGCATTTT
>NA|TRBJ2-4|NA|TRBV14
CASSQLGEVAKNIQYF
TGTGCCAGCAGCCAACTGGGAGAGGTTGCCAAAAACATTCAGTACTTC
>once|TRBJ2-1|NA|TRBV18
CASSQGGGEQFF
TGTGCCAGCTCACAAGGGGGGGGTGAGCAGTTCTTC
>NA|TRBJ2-5|TRBD2|TRBV5-1
CASSGQGGGETQYF
TGCGCCAGCAGCGGGCAGGGCGGGGGTGAGACCCAGTACTTC
>NA|TRBJ2-1|NA|TRBV11-2
CASSLLTPRDNEQFF
TGTGCCAGCAGCTTACTCACCCCGAGGGACAATGAGCAGTTCTTC
>once|TRBJ2-4|TRBD1|TRBV7-2
CASSLDRVKNSQYF
TGTGCCAGCAGCTTGGACAGGGTAAAAAACAGTCAGTACTTC
>NA|TRBJ2-3|NA|TRBV13
CASSPQSRGTQYF
TGTGCCAGCAGCCCCCAGTCCCGTGGTACGCAGTATTTT
>NA|TRBJ2-1|TRBD1|TRBV30
CAYQRDSLNNEQFF
TGTGCCTACCAAAGGGACAGCCTAAATAATGAGCAGTTCTTC
>NA|TRBJ2-6|TRBD1|TRBV5-4
CASSLDGGQGAGGANVLTF
TGTGCCAGCAGCTTGGATGGGGGGCAGGGGGCGGGTGGGGCCAACGTCCTGACTTTC
>NA|TRBJ1-2|NA|TRBV7-9
CSSSPSSNVGYTF
TGTTCCAGCAGCCCGAGCTCCAACGTGGGCTACACCTTC
>NA|TRBJ2-7|TRBD2|TRBV9
CASSATSGRGPYEQYF
TGTGCCAGCAGCGCGACTAGCGGGAGAGGGCCTTACGAGCAGTACTTC
>NA|TRBJ1-2|NA|TRBV2
CASRIQAMGGYTF
TGTGCCAGCAGAATACAGGCGATGGGCGGCTACACCTTC
>NA|TRBJ1-2|NA|TRBV5-1
CASSLQQPYGYTF
TGCGCCAGCAGCTTGCAACAGCCTTATGGCTACACCTTC